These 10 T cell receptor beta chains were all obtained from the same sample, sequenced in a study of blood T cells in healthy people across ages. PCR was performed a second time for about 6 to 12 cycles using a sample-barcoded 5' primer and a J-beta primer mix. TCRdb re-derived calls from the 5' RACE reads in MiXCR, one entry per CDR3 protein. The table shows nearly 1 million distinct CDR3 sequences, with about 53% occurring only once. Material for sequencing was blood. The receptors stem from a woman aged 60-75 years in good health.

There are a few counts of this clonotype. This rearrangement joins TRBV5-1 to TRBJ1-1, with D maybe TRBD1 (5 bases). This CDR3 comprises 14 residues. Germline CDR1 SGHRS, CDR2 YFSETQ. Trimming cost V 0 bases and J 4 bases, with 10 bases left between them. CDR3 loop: CASSLDSGSTEAFF. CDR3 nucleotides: TGCGCCAGCAGCTTGGATTCAGGGAGCACTGAAGCTTTCTTT.

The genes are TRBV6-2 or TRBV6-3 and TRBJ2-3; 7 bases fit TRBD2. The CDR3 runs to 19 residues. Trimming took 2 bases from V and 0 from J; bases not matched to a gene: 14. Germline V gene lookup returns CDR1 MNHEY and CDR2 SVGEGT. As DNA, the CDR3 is TGTGCCAGCAGTTACCCGACCTCAGCGGGAAGGTATAGCACAGATACGCAGTATTTT. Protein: CASSYPTSAGRYSTDTQYF.

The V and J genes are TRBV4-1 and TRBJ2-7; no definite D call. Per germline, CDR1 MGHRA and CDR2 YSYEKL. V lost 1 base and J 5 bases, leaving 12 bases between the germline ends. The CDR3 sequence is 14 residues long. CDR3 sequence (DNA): TGCGCCAGCAGCCAAGGCGGCAGCTTCGACGAGCAGTACTTC. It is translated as CASSQGGSFDEQYF.

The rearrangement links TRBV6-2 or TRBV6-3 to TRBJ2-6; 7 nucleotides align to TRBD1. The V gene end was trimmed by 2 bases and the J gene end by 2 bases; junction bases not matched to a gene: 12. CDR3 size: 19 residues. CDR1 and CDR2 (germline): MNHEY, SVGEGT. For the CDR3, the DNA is TGTGCCAGCAGTTACCTCGTCAGAAAGACAGGGACTGGGGCCAACGTCCTGACTTTC. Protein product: CASSYLVRKTGTGANVLTF.

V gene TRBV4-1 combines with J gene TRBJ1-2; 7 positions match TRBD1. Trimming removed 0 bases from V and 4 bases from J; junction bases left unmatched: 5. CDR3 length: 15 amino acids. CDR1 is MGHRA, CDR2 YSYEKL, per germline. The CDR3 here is CASSQEGGAVYGYTF. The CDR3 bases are TGCGCCAGCAGCCAAGAAGGGGGCGCAGTCTATGGCTACACCTTC.

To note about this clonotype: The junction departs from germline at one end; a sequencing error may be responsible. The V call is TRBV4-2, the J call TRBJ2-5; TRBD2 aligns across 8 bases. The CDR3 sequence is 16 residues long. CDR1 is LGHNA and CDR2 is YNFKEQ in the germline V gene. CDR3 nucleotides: TGTGTCAGCAGCCAAGAATGGCGAGCGGGAGCCTATGAGCAGTACTTC. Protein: CVSSQEWRAGAYEQYF.

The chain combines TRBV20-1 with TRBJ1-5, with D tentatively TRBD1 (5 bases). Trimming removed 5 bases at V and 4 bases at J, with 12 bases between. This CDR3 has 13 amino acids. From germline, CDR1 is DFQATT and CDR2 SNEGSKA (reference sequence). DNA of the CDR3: TGCAGTGCTCTTCAGGGAACTAATCAGCCCCAGCATTTT. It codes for CSALQGTNQPQHF.

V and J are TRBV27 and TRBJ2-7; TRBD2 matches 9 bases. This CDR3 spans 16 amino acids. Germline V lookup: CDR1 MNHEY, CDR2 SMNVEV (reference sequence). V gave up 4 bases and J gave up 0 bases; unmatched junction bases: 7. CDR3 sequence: CASSSSSGESSYEQYF. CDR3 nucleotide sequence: TGTGCCAGCAGTTCCTCTAGCGGGGAGAGCTCCTACGAGCAGTACTTC.

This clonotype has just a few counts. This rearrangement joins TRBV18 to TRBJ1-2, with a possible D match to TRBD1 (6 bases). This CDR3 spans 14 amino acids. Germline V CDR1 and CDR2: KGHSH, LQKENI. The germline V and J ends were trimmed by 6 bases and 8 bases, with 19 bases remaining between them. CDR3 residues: CASSHNPDSLGYTF. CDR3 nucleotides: TGTGCCAGCTCCCACAATCCGGACAGCCTCGGCTACACCTTC. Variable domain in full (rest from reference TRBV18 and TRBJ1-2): NAGVMQNPRHLVRRRGQEARLRCSPMKGHSHVYWYRQLPEEGLKFMVYLQKENIIDESGMPKERFSAEFPKEGPSILRIQQVVRGDSAAYFCASSHNPDSLGYTFGSGTRLTVV.

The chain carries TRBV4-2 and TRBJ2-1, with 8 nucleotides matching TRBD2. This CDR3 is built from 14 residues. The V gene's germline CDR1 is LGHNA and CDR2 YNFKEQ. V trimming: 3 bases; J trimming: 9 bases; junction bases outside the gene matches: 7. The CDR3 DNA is TGTGCCAGCAGCCAGCCGGGACTAGAGGTTGAGCAGTTCTTC. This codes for CASSQPGLEVEQFF.